This T cell receptor (beta chain) originates from a study of beta chain features in type 1 diabetes. Whole-study findings and limits: Researchers reported that naive, central memory and Treg TCRB repertoires appeared more similar in patients than in healthy donors. Insertion counts at VDJ junctions were lower in type 1 diabetes patients, who also showed more deletions there. In patients and controls equally, PCR might favor templates that are shorter.

The CDR3 contains 13 residues. V gave up 6 bases and J gave up 2 bases, with 10 bases separating them. Germline CDR1 reads MGHDK; CDR2 reads SYGVNS. Sequencing targeted expressed TCRB transcripts, as all isolated RNA had been reverse transcribed. Method: immunoSEQ multiplex PCR; TCRdb's copy keeps in-frame clones and lacks some. The profile shows some 150,000 clones, about 10% of them singletons. In its sample, this clone was seen a few times. Its target is unknown. The chain employs TRBV25-1 and TRBJ1-2; a weak D match, TRBD1 (5 bases). This TCR came from a man younger than 35 in good health. Sequenced material: naive CD4+ T cells from blood. Here the CDR3 DNA reads TGTGCCAGCAGCGGGGGACGGAACTATGGCTACACCTTC. Translated, it gives CASSGGRNYGYTF.